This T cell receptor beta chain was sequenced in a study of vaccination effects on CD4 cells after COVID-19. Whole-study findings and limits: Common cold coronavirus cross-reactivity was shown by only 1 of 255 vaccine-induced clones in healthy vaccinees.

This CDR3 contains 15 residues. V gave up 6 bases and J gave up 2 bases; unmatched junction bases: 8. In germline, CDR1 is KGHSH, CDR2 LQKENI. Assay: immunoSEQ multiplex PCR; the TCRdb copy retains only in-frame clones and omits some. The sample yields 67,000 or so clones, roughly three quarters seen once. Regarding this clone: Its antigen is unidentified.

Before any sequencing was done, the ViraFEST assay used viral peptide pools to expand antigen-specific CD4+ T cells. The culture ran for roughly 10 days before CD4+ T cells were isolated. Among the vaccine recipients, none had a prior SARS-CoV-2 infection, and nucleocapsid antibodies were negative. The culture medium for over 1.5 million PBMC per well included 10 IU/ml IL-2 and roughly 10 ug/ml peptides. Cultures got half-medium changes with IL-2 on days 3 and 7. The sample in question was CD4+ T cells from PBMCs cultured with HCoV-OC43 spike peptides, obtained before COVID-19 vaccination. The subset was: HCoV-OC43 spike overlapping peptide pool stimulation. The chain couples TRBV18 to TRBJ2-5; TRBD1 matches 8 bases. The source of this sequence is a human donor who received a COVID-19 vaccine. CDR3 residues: CASSRYRGEQETQYF. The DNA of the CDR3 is TGTGCCAGCTCTCGTTACAGGGGGGAACAAGAGACCCAGTACTTC. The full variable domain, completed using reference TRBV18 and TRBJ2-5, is NAGVMQNPRHLVRRRGQEARLRCSPMKGHSHVYWYRQLPEEGLKFMVYLQKENIIDESGMPKERFSAEFPKEGPSILRIQQVVRGDSAAYFCASSRYRGEQETQYFGPGTRLLVL.